The source of this T cell receptor (beta chain) is a study of blood T cells in healthy people across ages. Trimming cost V 5 bases and J 0 bases; bases outside gene matches: 9. The CDR3 length is 19 residues. Germline V gives CDR1 MNHEY, CDR2 SMNVEV (reference sequence). Per sample, no less than 5.5 micrograms of total RNA were extracted. This clonotype appeared many times. What it binds is not known. Alongside a J-beta primer mix, a sample-barcoded 5' primer served in a second PCR lasting roughly 6 to 12 cycles. A template-switch adaptor that had 12 random nucleotides put a tag on each cDNA molecule. TCRdb used MiXCR to reprocess the 5' RACE reads, holding one entry per CDR3 protein. The repertoire consists of hundreds of thousands of distinct CDR3 sequences, with about 30% occurring once and the leading ten covering 15% to 17%. Study results and limitations: Reliance upon unsorted PBMCs precluded definitive naive versus antigen-experienced comparison.

Sequencing used blood. This sequence joins TRBV27 and TRBJ2-3, with 15 bases fitting TRBD2. This TCR was sampled from a woman over 75 in good health. CDR3 amino acids: CASSRGLAGGFISTDTQYF. CDR3 bases: TGTGCCAGCAGTCGAGGACTAGCGGGGGGGTTTATCAGCACAGATACGCAGTATTTT.